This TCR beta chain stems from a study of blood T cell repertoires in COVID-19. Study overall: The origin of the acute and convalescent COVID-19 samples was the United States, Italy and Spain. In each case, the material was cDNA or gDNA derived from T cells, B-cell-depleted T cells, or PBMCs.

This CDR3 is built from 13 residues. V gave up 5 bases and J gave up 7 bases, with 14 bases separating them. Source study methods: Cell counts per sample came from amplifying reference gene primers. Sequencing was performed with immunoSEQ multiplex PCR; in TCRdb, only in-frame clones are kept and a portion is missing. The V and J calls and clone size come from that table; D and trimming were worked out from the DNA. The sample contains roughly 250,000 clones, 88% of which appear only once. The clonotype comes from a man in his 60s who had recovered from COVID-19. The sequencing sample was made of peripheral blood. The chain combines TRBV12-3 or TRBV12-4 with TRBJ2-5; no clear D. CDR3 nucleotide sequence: TGTGCCAGCAGTCCGATGCTAACTGGGACCCAGTACTTC. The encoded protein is CASSPMLTGTQYF.